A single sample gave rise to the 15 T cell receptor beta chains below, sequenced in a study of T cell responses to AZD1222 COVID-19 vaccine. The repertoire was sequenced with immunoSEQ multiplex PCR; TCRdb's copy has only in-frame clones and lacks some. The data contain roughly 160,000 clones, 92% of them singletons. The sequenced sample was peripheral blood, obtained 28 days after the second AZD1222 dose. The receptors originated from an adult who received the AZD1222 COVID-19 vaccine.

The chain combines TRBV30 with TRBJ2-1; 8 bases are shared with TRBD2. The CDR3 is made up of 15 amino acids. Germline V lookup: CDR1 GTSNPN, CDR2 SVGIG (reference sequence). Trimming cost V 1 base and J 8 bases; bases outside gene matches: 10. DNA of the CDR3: TGTGCCTGGAGTGGGCCGGGAGGGGCTTTCGATGAGCAGTTCTTC. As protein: CAWSGPGGAFDEQFF.

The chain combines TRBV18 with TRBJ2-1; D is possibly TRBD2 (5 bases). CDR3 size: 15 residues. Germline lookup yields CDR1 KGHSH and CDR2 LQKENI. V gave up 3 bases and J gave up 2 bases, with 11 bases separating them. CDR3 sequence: CASSPAGLTYNEQFF. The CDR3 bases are TGTGCCAGCTCACCGGCGGGCCTCACCTACAATGAGCAGTTCTTC.

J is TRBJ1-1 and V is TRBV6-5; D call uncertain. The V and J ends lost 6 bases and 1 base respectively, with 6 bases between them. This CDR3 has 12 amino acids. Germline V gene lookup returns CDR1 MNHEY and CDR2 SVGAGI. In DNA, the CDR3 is TGTGCCAGCAGACAGCAGAACACTGAAGCTTTCTTT. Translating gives CASRQQNTEAFF.

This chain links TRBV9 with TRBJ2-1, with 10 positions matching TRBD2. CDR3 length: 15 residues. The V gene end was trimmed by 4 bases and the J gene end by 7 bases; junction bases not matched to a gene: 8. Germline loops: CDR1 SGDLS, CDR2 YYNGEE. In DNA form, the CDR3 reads TGTGCCAGCAGCCAATCGGGACTAGCGTGGAATGAGCAGTTCTTC. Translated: CASSQSGLAWNEQFF.

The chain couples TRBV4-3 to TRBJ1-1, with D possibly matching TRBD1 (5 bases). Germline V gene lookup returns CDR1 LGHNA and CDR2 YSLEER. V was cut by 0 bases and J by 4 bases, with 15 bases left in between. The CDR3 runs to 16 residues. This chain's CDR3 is CASSQESAGPSTEAFF. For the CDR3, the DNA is TGCGCCAGCAGCCAAGAATCAGCAGGGCCGAGCACTGAAGCTTTCTTT.

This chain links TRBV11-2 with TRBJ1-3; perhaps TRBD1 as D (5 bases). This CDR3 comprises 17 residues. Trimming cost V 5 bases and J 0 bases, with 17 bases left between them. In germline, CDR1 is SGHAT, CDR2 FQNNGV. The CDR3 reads CASSVTGGASSGNTIYF. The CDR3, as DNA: TGTGCCAGCAGCGTTACCGGTGGGGCAAGCTCTGGAAACACCATATATTTT.

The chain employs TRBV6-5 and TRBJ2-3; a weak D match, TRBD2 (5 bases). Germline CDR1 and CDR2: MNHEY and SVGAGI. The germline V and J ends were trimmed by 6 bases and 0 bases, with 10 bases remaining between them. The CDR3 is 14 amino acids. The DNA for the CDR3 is TGTGCCAGCAGCCGGCCGGGAAGCACAGATACGCAGTATTTT. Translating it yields CASSRPGSTDTQYF.

CDR3 region: CASSLGDPTEAFF. The DNA of the CDR3 is TGCGCCAGCAGCCTTGGGGACCCCACTGAAGCTTTCTTT. The rearrangement joins TRBV5-1 to TRBJ1-1; TRBD1 might be the D (5 bases). The CDR3 sequence is 13 residues long. Between the trimmed V and J ends, which lost 4 bases and 4 bases, there was a span of 11 bases. Germline CDR1 reads SGHRS; CDR2 reads YFSETQ. Together with reference TRBV5-1 and TRBJ1-1, the CDR3 gives the full variable domain: KAGVTQTPRYLIKTRGQQVTLSCSPISGHRSVSWYQQTPGQGLQFLFEYFSETQRNKGNFPGRFSGRQFSNSRSEMNVSTLELGDSALYLCASSLGDPTEAFFGQGTRLTVV.

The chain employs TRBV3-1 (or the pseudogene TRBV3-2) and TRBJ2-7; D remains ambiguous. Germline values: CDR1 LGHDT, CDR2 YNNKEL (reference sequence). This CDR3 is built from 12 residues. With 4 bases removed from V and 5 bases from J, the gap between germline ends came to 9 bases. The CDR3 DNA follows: TGTGCCAGCAGCCTAGTTCAGGACGAGCAGTACTTC. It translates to CASSLVQDEQYF.

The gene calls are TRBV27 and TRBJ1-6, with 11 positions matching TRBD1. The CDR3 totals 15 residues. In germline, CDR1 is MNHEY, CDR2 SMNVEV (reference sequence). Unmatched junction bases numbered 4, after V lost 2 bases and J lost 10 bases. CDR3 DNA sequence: TGTGCCAGCAGTTTAGGGACAGGGGGGCGGTCACCCCTCCACTTT. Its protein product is CASSLGTGGRSPLHF.

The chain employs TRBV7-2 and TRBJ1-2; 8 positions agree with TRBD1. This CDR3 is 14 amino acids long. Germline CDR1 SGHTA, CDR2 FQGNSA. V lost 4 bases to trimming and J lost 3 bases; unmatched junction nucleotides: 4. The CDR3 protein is CASSSGQGHYGYTF. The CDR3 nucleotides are TGTGCCAGCAGCTCCGGACAGGGACACTATGGCTACACCTTC.

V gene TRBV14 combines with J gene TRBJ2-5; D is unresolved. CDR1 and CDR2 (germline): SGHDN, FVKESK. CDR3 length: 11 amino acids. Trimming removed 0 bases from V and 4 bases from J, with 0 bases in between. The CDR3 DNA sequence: TGTGCCAGCAGCCAAGAAGAGACCCAGTACTTC. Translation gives CASSQEETQYF.

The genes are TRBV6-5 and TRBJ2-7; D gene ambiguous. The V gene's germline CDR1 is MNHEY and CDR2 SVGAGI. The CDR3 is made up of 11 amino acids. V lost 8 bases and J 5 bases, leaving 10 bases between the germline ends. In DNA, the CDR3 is TGTGCCAGCGGAAGGGCTGACGAGCAGTACTTC. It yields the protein CASGRADEQYF.

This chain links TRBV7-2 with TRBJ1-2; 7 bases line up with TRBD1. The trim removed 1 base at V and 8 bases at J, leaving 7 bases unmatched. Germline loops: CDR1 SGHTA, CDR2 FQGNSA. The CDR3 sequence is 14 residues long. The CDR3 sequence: CASSLVGQGGGYTF. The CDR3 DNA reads TGTGCCAGCAGCTTAGTCGGGCAGGGGGGAGGCTACACCTTC.

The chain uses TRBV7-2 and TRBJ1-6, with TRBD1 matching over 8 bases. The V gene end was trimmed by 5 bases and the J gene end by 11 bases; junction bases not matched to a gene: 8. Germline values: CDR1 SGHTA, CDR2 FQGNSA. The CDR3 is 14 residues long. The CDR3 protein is CASSARTGRPPLHF. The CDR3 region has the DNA TGTGCCAGCAGCGCTCGGACAGGGAGGCCACCCCTCCACTTT.